One sample yielded the 25 T cell receptor beta chains listed below, sequenced in a study of graft-versus-host responses after intestinal transplantation. Repertoires were generated with immunoSEQ multiplex PCR, while TCRdb's copy carries only in-frame clones and drops some. The repertoire holds roughly 40,000 clones, 90% to 95% seen once, with 4.4% in the top ten. The specimen comprised PBMCs, sampled 524 days after transplant. The receptors were gathered from a human patient who received an intestinal transplant, so some T cells may come from the graft donor.

This clone has more than one count but fewer than ten. The chain combines TRBV28 with TRBJ2-5; 7 bases align to TRBD1. The length of the CDR3 is 14 residues. V lost 3 bases to trimming and J lost 5 bases; unmatched junction nucleotides: 6. Germline CDR1 and CDR2: MDHEN and SYDVKM. CDR3 loop: CASSFRAGGETQYF. In nucleotides, the CDR3 is TGTGCCAGCAGTTTCCGCGCAGGGGGTGAGACCCAGTACTTC. Full variable domain (rest looked up from reference TRBV28 and TRBJ2-5): DVKVTQSSRYLVKRTGEKVFLECVQDMDHENMFWYRQDPGLGLRLIYFSYDVKMKEKGDIPEGYSVSREKKERFSLILESASTNQTSMYLCASSFRAGGETQYFGPGTRLLVL.

V usage is TRBV21-1 and J usage is TRBJ2-1; TRBD2 is the table's D call, not checked against the DNA. TRBV21-1 is a listed pseudogene. The CDR3 is made up of 16 amino acids. CDR3 sequence reads: CASHQTSGPSYNEQFF. CDR3 in DNA: TGTGCCAGCCACCAAACTAGCGGGCCTTCCTACAATGAGCAGTTCTTC.

The chain uses TRBV7-9 and TRBJ2-1; D is unresolved. The V gene lost 3 bases and the J gene lost 4 bases, with 7 bases spanning the gap. CDR3 length equals 13 residues. Germline V gene data show CDR1 as SEHNR and CDR2 as FQNEAQ (reference sequence). CDR3 sequence reads: CASSLAIYNEQFF. Written as DNA, the CDR3 is TGTGCCAGCAGCTTGGCAATATACAATGAGCAGTTCTTC.

The rearrangement links TRBV10-3 to TRBJ2-7; TRBD1 is a possible D gene (5 bases). CDR3 length: 13 residues. The germline CDR1 and CDR2 sequences are ENHRY and SYGVKD. V was pared by 5 bases and J by 1 base, with 9 bases between. CDR3 loop: CAISLDSSYEQYF. CDR3 bases: TGTGCCATCAGTCTAGACAGTTCCTACGAGCAGTACTTC.

This clone was recorded only once. The chain recombines TRBV18 with TRBJ1-2; D may be TRBD1 (5 bases). Germline V gene lookup returns CDR1 KGHSH and CDR2 LQKENI. CDR3 size: 15 residues. Deletions cut 3 bases from V and 2 bases from J, with 13 bases between. The CDR3 DNA reads TGTGCCAGCTCACCCTGGGACCGTACGAACTATGGCTACACCTTC. This sequence encodes CASSPWDRTNYGYTF.

J is TRBJ2-6 and V is TRBV5-6; unclear D gene. Germline V lookup: CDR1 SGHDT, CDR2 YYEEEE. With 6 bases removed from V and 0 bases from J, the gap between germline ends came to 10 bases. The CDR3 extends over 15 amino acids. The CDR3 is CASILQHSGANVLTF. The CDR3 nucleotides are TGTGCCAGCATTTTGCAGCACTCTGGGGCCAACGTCCTGACTTTC.

The chain uses TRBV28 and TRBJ2-7, with D perhaps matching TRBD1 or TRBD2 (6 bases each). The CDR3 spans 14 residues. CDR1 is MDHEN, CDR2 SYDVKM, per germline. The V gene lost 2 bases and the J gene lost 4 bases, with 12 bases spanning the gap. CDR3 loop: CASSLGGRVYEQYF. The CDR3 nucleotides are TGTGCCAGCAGTTTAGGGGGGCGAGTATACGAGCAGTACTTC.

The chain carries TRBV2 and TRBJ2-5; 12 bases line up with TRBD2. The CDR3 loop spans 16 amino acids. Germline-derived CDR1 and CDR2 are SNHLY and FYNNEI. The V and J ends lost 10 bases and 3 bases, in that order; junction bases with no gene match: 12. CDR3 amino acids: CATSIRLAGEEETQYF. In DNA, the CDR3 is TGTGCCACCTCTATACGACTAGCGGGAGAGGAAGAGACCCAGTACTTC.

The chain recombines TRBV7-9 with TRBJ1-4; 9 nucleotides match TRBD1. Germline V gene sequence: CDR1 SEHNR, CDR2 FQNEAQ (reference sequence). V shed 3 bases and J 8 bases; nucleotides not matched to a gene: 4. The CDR3 has 14 residues. The DNA for the CDR3 is TGTGCCAGCAGCTTTGGGACAGGGAACGAAAAACTGTTTTTT. Protein: CASSFGTGNEKLFF.

V and J are TRBV19 and TRBJ2-1; the D call may be TRBD1 or TRBD2 (6 bases each). CDR3 length: 14 residues. Germline-derived CDR1 and CDR2 are LNHDA and SQIVND (reference sequence). Trimming took off 1 base at V and 7 bases at J, with 11 bases between the two ends. CDR3 region: CASSIVRGANEQFF. CDR3 nucleotide sequence: TGTGCCAGTAGTATAGTTAGGGGGGCGAATGAGCAGTTCTTC.

The chain employs TRBV7-6 and TRBJ2-7; TRBD2 aligns across 8 bases. The CDR3 is 15 amino acids. The V gene end was trimmed by 5 bases and the J gene end by 4 bases; junction bases not matched to a gene: 10. In germline, CDR1 is SGHVS, CDR2 FNYEAQ. The CDR3 region has the DNA TGTGCCAGCAGCCTAACCGGGACTAGTATTTACGAGCAGTACTTC. Its protein is CASSLTGTSIYEQYF.

This clone was detected only a few times. This sequence joins TRBV5-6 and TRBJ2-7; weak D call: TRBD1 (5 bases). Trimming removed 0 bases from V and 2 bases from J, with 9 bases in between. Germline V gene lookup returns CDR1 SGHDT and CDR2 YYEEEE. The CDR3 totals 14 residues. CDR3: CASSLAGKPYEQYF. The CDR3 coding sequence is TGTGCCAGCAGCTTGGCAGGGAAGCCCTACGAGCAGTACTTC.

This clone was seen only a few times. The genes are TRBV10-2 and TRBJ1-1, with 7 positions matching TRBD1. Per germline, CDR1 WSHSY and CDR2 SAAADI. Losses at the gene ends were 7 bases for V and 2 bases for J; bases not matched to a gene: 7. CDR3 length equals 14 residues. CDR3 region: CASIARGGNTEAFF. CDR3 bases: TGCGCCAGCATAGCCAGGGGGGGCAACACTGAAGCTTTCTTT.

The chain carries TRBV10-3 and TRBJ2-3; weak D call: TRBD1 (6 bases). Trimming cost V 6 bases and J 1 base, with 8 bases left between them. Germline assignment: CDR1 ENHRY and CDR2 SYGVKD. The CDR3 loop spans 13 amino acids. The CDR3 bases are TGTGCCATCAGGACAGGACGCACAGATACGCAGTATTTT. It translates to CAIRTGRTDTQYF.

This rearrangement joins TRBV7-2 to TRBJ2-4; perhaps D is TRBD1 or TRBD2 (5 bases each). This CDR3 is 17 amino acids long. Germline loops: CDR1 SGHTA, CDR2 FQGNSA. V shed 0 bases and J shed 0 bases, with 12 bases lying between them. This CDR3 reads CASSLAGTLGAKNIQYF. The CDR3 DNA sequence: TGTGCCAGCAGCTTAGCGGGGACCTTAGGAGCCAAAAACATTCAGTACTTC.

The chain has TRBV6-5 and TRBJ2-7; TRBD1 agrees at 10 bases. Germline V gene data show CDR1 as MNHEY and CDR2 as SVGAGI. The CDR3 is made up of 14 amino acids. The V gene end was trimmed by 5 bases and the J gene end by 4 bases; junction bases not matched to a gene: 5. The DNA of the CDR3 is TGTGCCAGCAGTGGTTGGGACAGGGGATACGAGCAGTACTTC. Amino acid sequence: CASSGWDRGYEQYF.

The chain is built from TRBV5-1 and TRBJ2-3, with 11 nucleotides matching TRBD2. CDR3 length: 17 residues. The germline V gene encodes CDR1 SGHRS and CDR2 YFSETQ. Unmatched junction bases numbered 7, after V lost 2 bases and J lost 2 bases. The CDR3 DNA reads TGCGCCAGCAGCTTACTCCCACTAGCGGGAGCCACAGATACGCAGTATTTT. As protein: CASSLLPLAGATDTQYF.

The V and J genes are TRBV21-1 and TRBJ2-5; the listed D gene, TRBD2, was not tested against the DNA. TRBV21-1 is described as a pseudogene. The CDR3 contains 17 residues. This CDR3 reads CASIHRTSWYFRETQYF. In DNA, the CDR3 is TGTGCCAGCATCCATAGGACTAGTTGGTATTTCCGGGAGACCCAGTACTTC.

The chain has TRBV30 and TRBJ2-3, with D unresolved. The CDR3 has 10 amino acids. Germline V gives CDR1 GTSNPN, CDR2 SVGIG (reference sequence). Between the trimmed V and J ends, which lost 4 bases and 4 bases, there was a span of 3 bases. This CDR3 is CAWKADTQYF. CDR3 bases: TGTGCCTGGAAAGCAGATACGCAGTATTTT.

In this sample, this clone turned up once. V and J are TRBV28 and TRBJ1-5; D uncertain. The germline V gene encodes CDR1 MDHEN and CDR2 SYDVKM. The V gene lost 7 bases and the J gene lost 0 bases, with 10 bases spanning the gap. The CDR3 totals 14 residues. CDR3 sequence reads: CASNAGYSNQPQHF. The CDR3 DNA reads TGTGCCAGCAACGCAGGTTATAGCAATCAGCCCCAGCATTTT.

The chain joins TRBV21-1 to TRBJ2-2; the tabulated D call, TRBD1, remains unverified against the DNA. TRBV21-1 is a recognized pseudogene. CDR3 length: 16 amino acids. This CDR3 reads CASSKPRDKVNRGAVF. As DNA, the CDR3 is TGTGCCAGCAGCAAACCCCGGGACAAAGTAAACCGGGGAGCTGTTTTT.

This chain connects TRBV12-5 to TRBJ2-1; 12 bases are a match to TRBD2. This CDR3 spans 19 amino acids. Germline assignment: CDR1 LGHNT and CDR2 FRNRAP. V shed 0 bases and J 0 bases; nucleotides not matched to a gene: 6. The CDR3 nucleotides read TGTGCTAGTGGTTTGGTCCGGACTAGCGGGACTAGCTCCTACAATGAGCAGTTCTTC. Its translation is CASGLVRTSGTSSYNEQFF.

This chain uses TRBV7-3 with TRBJ2-3; D is perhaps TRBD1 or TRBD2 (5 bases each). This CDR3 is 13 amino acids long. V lost 4 bases and J lost 10, with 15 bases in between. From germline, CDR1 is SGHTA and CDR2 FQGTGA. The CDR3 coding sequence is TGTGCCAGCAGCTCGGGGCCCCGCACGTCGCAGTATTTT. Translation gives CASSSGPRTSQYF.

This rearrangement joins TRBV7-3 to TRBJ2-2; 7 bases match TRBD1. This CDR3 contains 18 residues. V lost 5 bases to trimming and J lost 7 bases; unmatched junction nucleotides: 19. Germline CDR1 reads SGHTA; CDR2 reads FQGTGA. The CDR3 DNA follows: TGTGCCAGCAGCCCTCTGACAGGGAATATTCTCGGCGTCGGGGAGCTGTTTTTT. This sequence encodes CASSPLTGNILGVGELFF.

The CDR3 reads CASSDSKPSGSYEQYF. CDR3 in DNA: TGTGCCAGCAGTGACTCGAAACCTAGCGGGTCCTACGAGCAGTACTTC. The chain joins TRBV6-4 to TRBJ2-7; 8 positions agree with TRBD2. The CDR3 spans 16 residues. Trimming removed 0 bases from V and 1 base from J; junction bases left unmatched: 5. Per the germline V gene, CDR1 is MRHNA and CDR2 is SNTAGT.